The present T cell receptor (beta chain) was sequenced within a study of identical twins. Carrying unique molecular identifiers, the cDNA also gained a universal primer site through template switching. Via MiXCR, TCRdb re-called the 5' RACE reads, giving one row per CDR3 protein. The sample has a few hundred thousand distinct CDR3 sequences; approximately 17% are singletons. Everyone who donated was a healthy Caucasian. The CDR3 is 14 amino acids. V was cut by 1 base and J by 6 bases, with 12 bases left in between. The source of this sequence is a man aged 50 or older in good health. Sequencing was carried out using naive T cells sorted from blood. This chain joins TRBV12-3 or TRBV12-4 and TRBJ1-2; possible D gene TRBD1, 6 bases. CDR3 amino acids: CASSLGAQGDGYTF. DNA of the CDR3: TGTGCCAGCAGTTTAGGAGCACAGGGAGATGGCTACACCTTC.